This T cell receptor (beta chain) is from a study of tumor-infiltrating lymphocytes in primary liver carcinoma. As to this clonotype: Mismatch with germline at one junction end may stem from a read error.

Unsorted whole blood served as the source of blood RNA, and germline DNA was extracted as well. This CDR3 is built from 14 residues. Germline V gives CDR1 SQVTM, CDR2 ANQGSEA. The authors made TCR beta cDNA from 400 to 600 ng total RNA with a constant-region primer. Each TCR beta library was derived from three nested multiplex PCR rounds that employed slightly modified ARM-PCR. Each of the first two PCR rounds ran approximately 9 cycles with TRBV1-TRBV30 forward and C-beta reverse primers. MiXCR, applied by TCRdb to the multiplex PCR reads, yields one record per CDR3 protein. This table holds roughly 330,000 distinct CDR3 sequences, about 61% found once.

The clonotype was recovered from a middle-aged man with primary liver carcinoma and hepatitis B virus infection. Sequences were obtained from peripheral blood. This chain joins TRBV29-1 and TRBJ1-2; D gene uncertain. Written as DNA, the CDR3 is TGCAGCGTTCACGCAAGACAAGCCCCGTATGTCTACACCTTC. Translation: CSVHARQAPYVYTF.